The 18 T cell receptor beta chains reported below all come from one sample, sequenced in a study of T cell responses to AZD1222 COVID-19 vaccine. Measured with immunoSEQ multiplex PCR; TCRdb has only the in-frame clones, and not every one. This table has about 75,000 clones, about 91% appearing once. The sequenced sample was peripheral blood, obtained 28 days after the second dose of the MenACWY control vaccine. The source is an adult who received the MenACWY meningococcal vaccine as a control.

V and J are TRBV14 and TRBJ2-1; D unresolved. CDR3 length: 14 residues. The germline V and J ends were trimmed by 4 bases and 9 bases, with 16 bases remaining between them. Germline V gene sequence: CDR1 SGHDN, CDR2 FVKESK. The CDR3 loop is CASSRTDASVEQFF. The CDR3 DNA follows: TGTGCCAGCAGCCGAACGGACGCGAGCGTTGAGCAGTTCTTC.

The CDR3 nucleotides read TGCAGCGTTGCGGGGTACCCGGGACGGACGAACACTGAAGCTTTCTTT. The encoded protein is CSVAGYPGRTNTEAFF. The rearrangement uses TRBV29-1 and TRBJ1-1; D is possibly TRBD1 (5 bases). This CDR3 region has 16 residues. The germline CDR1 and CDR2 sequences are SQVTM and ANQGSEA. The V and J ends lost 4 bases and 1 base respectively, with 19 bases between them.

This clone has only one observation. V and J are TRBV24-1 and TRBJ2-3, with a weak D call TRBD2 (6 bases). There are 14 residues in the CDR3. V dropped 1 base and J dropped 6 bases, with 10 bases sitting between them. Germline V gene data show CDR1 as KGHDR and CDR2 as SFDVKD. The CDR3 DNA follows: TGTGCCACCAGTGATTTACCCAGCGGGGATACGCAGTATTTT. This codes for CATSDLPSGDTQYF.

CDR3 DNA sequence: TGCGCCAGCAGCTCTCTTGGAAGGGCAACTAATGAAAAACTGTTTTTT. It is translated as CASSSLGRATNEKLFF. The rearrangement uses TRBV5-1 and TRBJ1-4; D unclear. CDR3 length: 16 amino acids. V dropped 3 bases and J dropped 0 bases, with 12 bases sitting between them. CDR1 is SGHRS and CDR2 is YFSETQ in the germline V gene.

The sample holds a few counts of this clone. The chain is built from TRBV6-2 or TRBV6-3 and TRBJ2-2; D unclear. Germline V gene sequence: CDR1 MNHEY, CDR2 SVGEGT. The CDR3 has 15 residues. V was pared by 6 bases and J by 0 bases, with 11 bases between. DNA of the CDR3: TGTGCCAGCAGCCCCAATAGTGCGAACACCGGGGAGCTGTTTTTT. Translating gives CASSPNSANTGELFF.

This clone was observed once. The V call is TRBV6-5, the J call TRBJ1-3, with D hard to call. Trimming pared 0 bases from V and 4 bases from J, leaving 13 bases between. This CDR3 has 16 amino acids. Germline V CDR1 and CDR2: MNHEY, SVGAGI. Written as DNA, the CDR3 is TGTGCCAGCAGTTACTCGAGGGCCAACTACGGAAACACCATATATTTT. Its protein is CASSYSRANYGNTIYF.

This chain uses TRBV2 with TRBJ2-4; perhaps D is TRBD1 or TRBD2 (5 bases each). The CDR3 loop spans 14 amino acids. Germline V gene sequence: CDR1 SNHLY, CDR2 FYNNEI. Trimming removed 10 bases from V and 5 bases from J, with 18 bases in between. CDR3 in amino acids: CATRQRGAENIQYF. In DNA, the CDR3 is TGTGCCACCAGGCAGAGAGGGGCCGAAAACATTCAGTACTTC.

This clone has a single count. This chain uses TRBV5-1 with TRBJ1-4; D is uncertain. The CDR3 consists of 11 residues. V was shortened by 5 bases and J by 8 bases, with 7 bases between the two germline ends. Germline values: CDR1 SGHRS, CDR2 YFSETQ. This CDR3 is CASREQEKLFF. The CDR3 DNA reads as TGCGCCAGCAGGGAGCAGGAAAAACTGTTTTTT.

This sequence joins TRBV19 and TRBJ2-1, with 8 bases that match TRBD1. In germline, CDR1 is LNHDA, CDR2 SQIVND (reference sequence). The CDR3 is 15 amino acids. The trim removed 6 bases at V and 8 bases at J, leaving 12 bases unmatched. The CDR3 bases are TGTGCCAGTAGACTGACAGGGGATGGGATAGATGAGCAGTTCTTC. Protein product: CASRLTGDGIDEQFF.

The chain links TRBV24-1 to TRBJ2-5; 7 bases match TRBD1. Germline values: CDR1 KGHDR, CDR2 SFDVKD. With 2 bases clipped from V and 4 bases from J, the junction kept 9 bases outside the gene matches. The CDR3 loop spans 16 amino acids. CDR3 in amino acids: CATSDSTGVGRETQYF. In nucleotides, the CDR3 is TGTGCCACCAGTGATTCTACAGGGGTAGGTCGAGAGACCCAGTACTTC.

Concerning this clone itself: In the same sample, other DNA sequences code for this CDR3. CDR3 sequence reads: CASSLGGPKLFF. The CDR3 nucleotides read TGTGCCAGCAGTTTAGGCGGGCCGAAACTGTTTTTT. The chain uses TRBV12-3 or TRBV12-4 and TRBJ1-4; D is uncertain. CDR3 length equals 12 residues. Between the trimmed V and J ends, which lost 1 base and 11 bases, there was a span of 8 bases.

The chain joins TRBV3-1 (or the pseudogene TRBV3-2) to TRBJ1-1; D gene unclear. This CDR3 has 15 amino acids. Germline lookup yields CDR1 LGHDT and CDR2 YNNKEL (reference sequence). V shed 5 bases and J shed 4 bases, with 17 bases lying between them. CDR3 bases: TGTGCCAGCAGCTCCCAGGATCGAGGCCTCACTGAAGCTTTCTTT. As protein: CASSSQDRGLTEAFF.

The rearrangement uses TRBV5-4 and TRBJ2-7, with D perhaps TRBD1 (6 bases). From germline, CDR1 is SGHNT and CDR2 YYREEE (reference sequence). The CDR3 is made up of 15 amino acids. Trimming stripped 4 bases from V and 4 bases from J, with 18 bases between. CDR3 sequence (DNA): TGTGCCAGCAGCCTAACAGGGATGAAGAGTTACGAGCAGTACTTC. Amino acids: CASSLTGMKSYEQYF.

The gene calls are TRBV28 and TRBJ1-3; a possible D gene is TRBD1 (6 bases). Germline values: CDR1 MDHEN, CDR2 SYDVKM. Trimming shortened V by 4 bases and J by 0 bases, and 16 bases separated the two germline ends. This CDR3 region has 17 residues. As DNA, the CDR3 is TGTGCCAGCAGTTCCATTCCCCAGGGGAACTCTGGAAACACCATATATTTT. It yields the protein CASSSIPQGNSGNTIYF.

This clone appeared a few times. This rearrangement joins TRBV3-1 (or the pseudogene TRBV3-2) to TRBJ1-4; D call uncertain. Trimming shortened V by 1 base and J by 11 bases, and 14 bases separated the two germline ends. The V gene's germline CDR1 is LGHDT and CDR2 YNNKEL (reference sequence). The CDR3 has 14 amino acids. CDR3 sequence reads: CASSQGWRLGKLFF. The CDR3 coding sequence is TGTGCCAGCAGCCAAGGATGGAGGCTCGGGAAACTGTTTTTT.

The CDR3 coding sequence is TGTGCCACCAGCAGAAAGGACAGGGAAGTGACCGGGGAGCTGTTTTTT. Protein: CATSRKDREVTGELFF. The chain couples TRBV15 to TRBJ2-2, with 8 bases identical to TRBD1. The CDR3 loop spans 16 amino acids. V shed 2 bases and J 5 bases; nucleotides not matched to a gene: 7. Germline CDR1 reads LNHNV; CDR2 reads YYDKDF (reference sequence).

A single count supports this clone. This rearrangement joins TRBV9 to TRBJ2-3; the match to TRBD1 covers 7 bases. Germline V gives CDR1 SGDLS, CDR2 YYNGEE. J lost 2 bases, V lost 3 bases, and 3 bases had no gene match. The CDR3 spans 14 residues. The CDR3 nucleotides read TGTGCCAGCAGCGCAGGACAGGCCACAGATACGCAGTATTTT. It is translated as CASSAGQATDTQYF.

This clone is a singleton in its sample. The rearrangement links TRBV7-9 to TRBJ1-5, with 7 nucleotides matching TRBD1. There are 15 residues in the CDR3. CDR1 SEHNR and CDR2 FQNEAQ come from the germline V gene (reference sequence). V was clipped by 5 bases and J by 0 bases; unmatched bases: 4. The DNA for the CDR3 is TGTGCCAGCAGCCCCAGGGGGAATAGCAATCAGCCCCAGCATTTT. Amino acid sequence: CASSPRGNSNQPQHF.